Listed here is a single T cell receptor (beta chain). The antigen this receptor binds is unknown. Base qualities are not provided; no much larger clone lies one nucleotide away. Libraries were constructed by RT-PCR. These reads were obtained on an Illumina HiSeq 2500. Starting from the raw public reads, TCRdb applied fastp trimming at Q25, assembled clones with MiXCR and retained in-frame beta chains. Identical CDR3 protein sequences are pooled into one entry, listed with their most common genes and DNA. For this sample the table gives about 780,000 distinct CDR3 sequences, of which around 20% were detected only once. The biggest ten clones account for about 11% of the sample. This sample stems from a study of response to subunit inactivated influenza vaccine listed by TCRdb under 2018. Regarding the study in general: To follow how T cells responded to a trivalent subunit inactivated influenza vaccine, the researchers relied on deep quantitative profiling of the T cell receptor repertoire.

Study-level results and caveats: The authors suggested that each seasonal influenza vaccination may recruit only a limited number of new T cells.

The input for sequencing was PBMCs from blood, taken 5 days after vaccination. This clonotype originated in a man aged 50-60 years who received an inactivated influenza vaccine. Donor details come from another sample of the same person, matched by shared clones.

The DNA reads TGTGCCAGCAGTTTAGCTGGACTCAAAACCTACGAGCAGTACTTC. Protein translation: CASSLAGLKTYEQYF. The V and J segments used are TRBV12-3 or TRBV12-4 and TRBJ2-7; a tentative D match to TRBD2 spans 5 bases. From its cysteine to its phenylalanine, the CDR3 spans 15 amino acids. Of the read, only the CDR3 DNA is kept; its 45 bases are in frame from base 1. The germline ends are 11 bases apart after V is trimmed by 0 bases and J by 2 bases.